This T cell receptor (beta chain) was profiled in a study of cytomegalovirus exposure and HLA in healthy donors. Study observations and caveats: Presence/absence analyses assumed roughly uniform sequencing depth across donors, which may not hold. V- and J-gene trimming in TCR beta was tied to a missense DCLRE1C variant by an analysis performed later.

Primers included in the PCR were 60 Vbeta and 13 Jbeta primers. Clones were sequenced by immunoSEQ multiplex PCR, and TCRdb holds only the in-frame ones, with some missing. The sample table sets out around 75,000 clones. Details on this clone: The antigen is undetermined.

Trimming removed 5 bases at V and 10 bases at J, with 18 bases between. Germline-derived CDR1 and CDR2 are MNHEY and SMNVEV (reference sequence). The CDR3 is 13 amino acids. Nominally healthy donors were sampled, though unrecorded immune exposures were likely. The rearrangement joins TRBV27 to TRBJ2-7; tentative D call: TRBD2 (6 bases). The sequence derives from a middle-aged man in good health and CMV-seropositive. The specimen was PBMCs. The CDR3 here is CASSPSGTLAQYF. The CDR3 DNA sequence: TGTGCCAGCAGTCCTTCCGGGACTCTCGCTCAGTACTTC.